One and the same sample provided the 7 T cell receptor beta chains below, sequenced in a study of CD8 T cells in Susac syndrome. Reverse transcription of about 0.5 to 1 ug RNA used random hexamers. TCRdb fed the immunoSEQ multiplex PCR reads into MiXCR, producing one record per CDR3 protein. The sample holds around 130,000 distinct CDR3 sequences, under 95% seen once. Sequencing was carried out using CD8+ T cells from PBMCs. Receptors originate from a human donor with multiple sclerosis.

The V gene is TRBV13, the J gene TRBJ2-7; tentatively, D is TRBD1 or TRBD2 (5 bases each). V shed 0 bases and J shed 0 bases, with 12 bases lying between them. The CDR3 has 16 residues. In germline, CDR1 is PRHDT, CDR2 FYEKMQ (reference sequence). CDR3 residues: CASSLGPPGASYEQYF. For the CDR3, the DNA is TGTGCCAGCAGCTTAGGTCCCCCCGGGGCCTCCTACGAGCAGTACTTC.

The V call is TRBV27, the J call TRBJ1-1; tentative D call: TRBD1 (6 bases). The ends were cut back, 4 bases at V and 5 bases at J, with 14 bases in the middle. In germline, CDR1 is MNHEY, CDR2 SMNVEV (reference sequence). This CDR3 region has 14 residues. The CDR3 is CASSSTGWGTEAFF. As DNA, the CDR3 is TGTGCCAGCAGTTCTACAGGGTGGGGAACTGAAGCTTTCTTT.

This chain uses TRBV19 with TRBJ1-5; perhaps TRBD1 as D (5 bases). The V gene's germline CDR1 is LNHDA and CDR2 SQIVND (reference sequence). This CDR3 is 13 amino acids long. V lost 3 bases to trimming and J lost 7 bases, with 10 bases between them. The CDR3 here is CASSMGGWQPQHF. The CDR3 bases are TGTGCCAGTAGTATGGGGGGTTGGCAGCCCCAGCATTTT.

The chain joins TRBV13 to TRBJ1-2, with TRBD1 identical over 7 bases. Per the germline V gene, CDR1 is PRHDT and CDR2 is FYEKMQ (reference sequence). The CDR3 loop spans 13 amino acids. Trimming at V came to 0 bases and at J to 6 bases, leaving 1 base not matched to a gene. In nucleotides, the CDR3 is TGTGCCAGCAGCTTAGGACAGGGGAATGGCTACACCTTC. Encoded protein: CASSLGQGNGYTF.

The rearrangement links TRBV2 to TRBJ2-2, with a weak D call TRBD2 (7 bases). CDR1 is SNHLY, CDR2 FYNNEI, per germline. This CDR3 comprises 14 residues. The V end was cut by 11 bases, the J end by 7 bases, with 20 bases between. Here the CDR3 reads CAARWGGLDGELFF. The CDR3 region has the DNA TGTGCCGCCCGGTGGGGGGGCCTTGACGGGGAGCTGTTTTTT.

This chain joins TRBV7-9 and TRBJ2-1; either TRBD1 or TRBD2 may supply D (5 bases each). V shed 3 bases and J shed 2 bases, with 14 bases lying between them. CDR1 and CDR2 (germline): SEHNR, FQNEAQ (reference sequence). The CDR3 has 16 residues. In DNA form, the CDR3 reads TGTGCCAGCAGCTTCGGGACGTTTATCGCCTACAATGAGCAGTTCTTC. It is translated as CASSFGTFIAYNEQFF. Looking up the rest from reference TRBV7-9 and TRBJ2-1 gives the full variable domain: DTGVSQNPRHKITKRGQNVTFRCDPISEHNRLYWYRQTLGQGPEFLTYFQNEAQLEKSRLLSDRFSAERPKGSFSTLEIQRTEQGDSAMYLCASSFGTFIAYNEQFFGPGTRLTVL.

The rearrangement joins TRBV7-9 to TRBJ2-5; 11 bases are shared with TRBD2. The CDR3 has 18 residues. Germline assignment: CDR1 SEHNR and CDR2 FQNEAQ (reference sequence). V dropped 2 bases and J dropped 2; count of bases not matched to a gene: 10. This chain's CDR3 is CASSLQILAGGEQETQYF. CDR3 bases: TGTGCCAGCAGCTTACAGATTTTAGCGGGAGGGGAGCAAGAGACCCAGTACTTC.